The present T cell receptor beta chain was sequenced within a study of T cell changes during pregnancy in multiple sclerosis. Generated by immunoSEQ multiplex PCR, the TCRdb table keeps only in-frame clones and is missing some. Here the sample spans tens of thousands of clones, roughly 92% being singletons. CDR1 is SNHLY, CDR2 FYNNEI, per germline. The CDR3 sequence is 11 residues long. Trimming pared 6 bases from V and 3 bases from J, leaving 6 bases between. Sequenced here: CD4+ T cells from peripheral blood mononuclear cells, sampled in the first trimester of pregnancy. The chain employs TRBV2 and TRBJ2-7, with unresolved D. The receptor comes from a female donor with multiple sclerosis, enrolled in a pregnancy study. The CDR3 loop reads CASSAYYEQYF. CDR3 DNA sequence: TGTGCCAGCAGCGCCTACTACGAGCAGTACTTC.